What follows is one T cell receptor (beta chain) and its context. Its target is unknown. TCRdb re-derived calls from the 5' RACE reads in MiXCR, one entry per CDR3 protein. The sample has 470,000 or so distinct CDR3 sequences, 26% seen once; the top ten hold over 0.8%. The data are from a study of CD8 T cells in ankylosing spondylitis. General study results and limits: Blood from ankylosing spondylitis patients appeared to carry a characteristic roughly 8-variant TCR beta motif.

Germline CDR1 reads SGHDN; CDR2 reads FVKESK. V lost 2 bases, J lost 4 bases, and 12 bases lay in between. This CDR3 has 15 amino acids. The sequence derives from a male donor with ankylosing spondylitis. The material sequenced was blood, either unsorted or a sorted T cell fraction (not recorded which). The chain has TRBV14 and TRBJ1-3; D perhaps matches TRBD1 (5 bases). The CDR3 DNA reads TGTGCCAGCAGCCAACTTGAGCAGGGCGGAAACACCATATATTTT. This sequence encodes CASSQLEQGGNTIYF.